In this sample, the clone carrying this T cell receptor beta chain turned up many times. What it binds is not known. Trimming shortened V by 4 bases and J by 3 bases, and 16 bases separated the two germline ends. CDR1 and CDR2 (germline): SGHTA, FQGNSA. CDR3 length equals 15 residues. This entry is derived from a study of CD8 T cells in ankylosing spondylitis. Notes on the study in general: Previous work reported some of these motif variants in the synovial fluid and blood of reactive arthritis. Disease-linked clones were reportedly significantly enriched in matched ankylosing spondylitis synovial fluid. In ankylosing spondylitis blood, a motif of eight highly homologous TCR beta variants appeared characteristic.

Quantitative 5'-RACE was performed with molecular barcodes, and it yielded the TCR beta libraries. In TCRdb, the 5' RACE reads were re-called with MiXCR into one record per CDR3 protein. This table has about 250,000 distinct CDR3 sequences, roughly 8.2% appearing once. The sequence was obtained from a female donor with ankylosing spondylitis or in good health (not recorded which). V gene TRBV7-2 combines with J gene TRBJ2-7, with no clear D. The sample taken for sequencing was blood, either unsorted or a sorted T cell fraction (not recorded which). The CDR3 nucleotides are TGTGCCAGCAGCTCTCCTCGGGCAGGCGGCTACGAGCAGTACTTC. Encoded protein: CASSSPRAGGYEQYF.